Detailed here is one TCR beta chain. Its antigen is not known. Trimming took 6 bases from V and 8 from J, leaving 22 bases between them. CDR3 length: 15 amino acids. Using a J-beta primer mix together with a sample-barcoded 5' primer, a second PCR was run for 7 to 11 cycles. MiXCR, run by TCRdb on the 5' RACE reads, gives a single entry per CDR3 protein. The sample holds approximately 770,000 distinct CDR3 sequences, 55% to 70% seen once. This sample stems from a study of blood T cells in healthy people across ages. Overall study context: Capture via template switching afforded approximately one barcoded beta molecule per two T cells. Study conclusions and caveats: Percentage of naive T cells showed a strong correlation with TCR beta diversity. Expanded clonotype shifts may have been confounded, as the donors had an unknown CMV status. Age brought a roughly linear fall in TCR beta diversity measured per million T cells.

The sample was blood. The TCR was taken from a man aged 25-45 years in good health. The V gene is TRBV12-3 or TRBV12-4, the J gene TRBJ1-1; tentative D call: TRBD1 (6 bases). In nucleotides, the CDR3 is TGTGCCAGCAGCACCGGACCGGGGGCGCAGGGGGAAGCTTTCTTT. This codes for CASSTGPGAQGEAFF.